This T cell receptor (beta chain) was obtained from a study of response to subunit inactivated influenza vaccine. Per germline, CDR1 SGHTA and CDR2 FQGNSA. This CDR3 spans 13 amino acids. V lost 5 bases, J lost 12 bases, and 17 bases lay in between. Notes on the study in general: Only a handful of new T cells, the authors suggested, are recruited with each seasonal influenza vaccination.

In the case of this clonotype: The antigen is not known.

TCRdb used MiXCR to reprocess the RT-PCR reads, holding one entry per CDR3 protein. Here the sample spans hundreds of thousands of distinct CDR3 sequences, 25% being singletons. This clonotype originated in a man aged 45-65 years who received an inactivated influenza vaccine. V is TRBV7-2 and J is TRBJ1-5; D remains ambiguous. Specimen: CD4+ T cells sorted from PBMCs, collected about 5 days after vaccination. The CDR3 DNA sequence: TGTGCCAGCAGCCCCGATTACCCCTCACACCAGCATTTT. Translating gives CASSPDYPSHQHF.